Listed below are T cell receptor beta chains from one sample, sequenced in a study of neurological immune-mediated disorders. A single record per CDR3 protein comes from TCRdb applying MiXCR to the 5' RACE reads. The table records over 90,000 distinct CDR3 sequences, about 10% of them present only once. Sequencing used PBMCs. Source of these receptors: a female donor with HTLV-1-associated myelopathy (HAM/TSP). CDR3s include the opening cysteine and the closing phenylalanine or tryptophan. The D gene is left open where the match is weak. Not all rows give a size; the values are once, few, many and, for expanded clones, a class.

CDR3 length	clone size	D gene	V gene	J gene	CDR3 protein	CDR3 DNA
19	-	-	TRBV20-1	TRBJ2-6	CSARDLGRDPPSGANVLTF	TGCAGTGCTAGAGATCTTGGGCGGGATCCCCCCTCTGGGGCCAACGTCCTGACTTTC
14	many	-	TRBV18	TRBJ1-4	CASSPPGAWEKLFF	TGTGCCAGCTCACCGCCAGGGGCATGGGAAAAACTGTTTTTT
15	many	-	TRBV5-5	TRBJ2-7	CASSLGAGYLDEQYF	TGTGCCAGCAGCTTGGGGGCCGGTTACCTCGACGAGCAGTACTTC
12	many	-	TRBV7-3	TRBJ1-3	CASSDVGGTIYF	TGTGCCAGCAGCGACGTGGGCGGGACCATATATTTT
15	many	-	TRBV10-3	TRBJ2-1	CAISAAGTSYNEQFF	TGTGCCATCAGTGCCGCGGGGACCTCCTACAATGAGCAGTTCTTC
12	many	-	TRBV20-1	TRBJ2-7	CSARRDIYEQYF	TGCAGTGCTAGACGTGACATTTACGAGCAGTACTTC
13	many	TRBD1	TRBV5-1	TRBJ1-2	CASSGTGDYGYTF	TGCGCCAGCAGCGGGACAGGGGACTATGGCTACACCTTC
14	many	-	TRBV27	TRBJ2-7	CASSFPGPVDEQYF	TGTGCCAGCAGTTTCCCAGGGCCGGTCGACGAGCAGTACTTC
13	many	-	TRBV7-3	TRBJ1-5	CASSPTVNQPQHF	TGTGCCAGCAGCCCGACAGTCAATCAGCCCCAGCATTTT
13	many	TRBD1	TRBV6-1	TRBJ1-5	CASSDDRDQPQHF	TGTGCCAGCAGTGACGACAGGGATCAGCCCCAGCATTTT
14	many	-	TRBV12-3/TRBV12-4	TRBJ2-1	CASSLRSSYNEQFF	TGTGCCAGCAGTTTACGGAGCTCCTACAATGAGCAGTTCTTC
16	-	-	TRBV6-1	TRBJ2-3	CASSASRDPSTDTQYF	TGTGCCAGCAGTGCGTCCCGGGACCCCAGCACAGATACGCAGTATTTT
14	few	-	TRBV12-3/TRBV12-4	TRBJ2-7	CASRLGSGEYEQYF	TGTGCCAGCAGGCTAGGGTCCGGGGAATACGAGCAGTACTTC
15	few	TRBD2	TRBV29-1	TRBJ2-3	CSVAMSGGRTDTQYF	TGCAGCGTTGCAATGAGCGGGGGCCGCACAGATACGCAGTATTTT
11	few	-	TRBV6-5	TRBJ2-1	CASSYSTEQFF	TGTGCCAGCAGTTACTCGACAGAGCAGTTCTTC
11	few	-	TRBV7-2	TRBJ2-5	CASSLVGAQYF	TGTGCCAGCAGCTTAGTGGGCGCCCAGTACTTC
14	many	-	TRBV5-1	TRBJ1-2	CASGFVGTPGRYTF	TGCGCCAGCGGATTCGTCGGGACACCGGGGCGCTACACCTTC
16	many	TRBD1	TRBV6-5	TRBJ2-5	CASSYPRQGGGETQYF	TGTGCCAGCAGTTACCCTCGACAGGGGGGTGGCGAGACCCAGTACTTC
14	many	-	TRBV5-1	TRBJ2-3	CASSLGDSTDTQYF	TGCGCCAGCAGCTTGGGGGACAGCACAGATACGCAGTATTTT
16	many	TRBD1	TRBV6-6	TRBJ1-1	CASSYRDRPNPPEAFF	TGTGCCAGCAGTTACAGGGACAGGCCGAACCCCCCTGAAGCTTTCTTT
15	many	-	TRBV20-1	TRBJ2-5	CSASEIPGFQETQYF	TGCAGTGCTAGTGAAATACCGGGATTTCAAGAGACCCAGTACTTC
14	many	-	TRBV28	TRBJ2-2	CASSLSLSSGELFF	TGTGCCAGCAGTTTGTCTCTAAGCTCCGGGGAGCTGTTTTTT
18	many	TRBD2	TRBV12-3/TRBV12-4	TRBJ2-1	CASSLITLAGGRWHEQFF	TGTGCCAGCAGTTTAATCACACTAGCGGGGGGGCGGTGGCATGAGCAGTTCTTC
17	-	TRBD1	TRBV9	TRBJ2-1	CASSVSIGGGGQDEQFF	TGTGCCAGCAGCGTTAGCATAGGGGGCGGTGGGCAGGATGAGCAGTTCTTC
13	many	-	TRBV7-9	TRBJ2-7	CASSQLGLHEQYF	TGTGCCAGCAGTCAACTCGGACTTCACGAGCAGTACTTC
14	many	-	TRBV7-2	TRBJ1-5	CASSFDGSNQPQHF	TGTGCCAGCAGCTTCGACGGTAGCAATCAGCCCCAGCATTTT
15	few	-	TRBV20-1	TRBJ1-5	CSAGTLHLGNQPQHF	TGCAGTGCTGGAACTCTACACTTAGGCAATCAGCCCCAGCATTTT
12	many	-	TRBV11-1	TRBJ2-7	CASSLPTGPRYF	TGTGCCAGCAGCTTACCGACGGGGCCCCGGTACTTC
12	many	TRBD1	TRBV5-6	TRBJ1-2	CASSNRGHGYTF	TGTGCCAGCAGCAACAGGGGGCATGGCTACACCTTC
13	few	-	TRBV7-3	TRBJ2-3	CASSLILTDTQYF	TGTGCCAGCAGCCTTATTTTAACAGATACGCAGTATTTT
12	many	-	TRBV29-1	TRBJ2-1	CSVGNEGNEQFF	TGCAGCGTTGGGAATGAGGGTAATGAGCAGTTCTTC
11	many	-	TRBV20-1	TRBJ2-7	CSAQDSAGQYF	TGCAGTGCCCAGGACTCGGCGGGGCAGTACTTC
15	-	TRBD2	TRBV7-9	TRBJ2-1	CASSLASGEYNEQFF	TGTGCCAGCAGCTTAGCTAGCGGGGAATACAATGAGCAGTTCTTC
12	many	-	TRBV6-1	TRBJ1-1	CARSPGAPEAFF	TGTGCCAGAAGTCCCGGGGCGCCTGAAGCTTTCTTT
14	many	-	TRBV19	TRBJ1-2	CASSKGLVGYGYTF	TGTGCCAGTAGTAAGGGGCTTGTAGGCTATGGCTACACCTTC
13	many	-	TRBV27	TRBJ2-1	CASSSGAYNEQFF	TGTGCCAGCAGCTCGGGAGCCTACAATGAGCAGTTCTTC
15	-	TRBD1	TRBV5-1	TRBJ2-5	CASSLTGGVGETQYF	TGCGCCAGCAGCTTGACAGGGGGCGTGGGCGAGACCCAGTACTTC
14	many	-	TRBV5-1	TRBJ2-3	CASSTRTSTDTQYF	TGCGCCAGCAGCACACGGACTAGCACAGATACGCAGTATTTT
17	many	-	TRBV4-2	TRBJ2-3	CASSQVGRGPATDTQYF	TGTGCCAGCAGCCAAGTAGGGCGGGGGCCTGCCACAGATACGCAGTATTTT
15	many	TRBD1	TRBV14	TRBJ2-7	CASSQGTGAAYEQYF	TGTGCCAGCAGCCAAGGGACAGGGGCTGCCTACGAGCAGTACTTC
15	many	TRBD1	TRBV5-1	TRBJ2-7	CASSSNANRGYEQYF	TGCGCCAGCAGCTCGAATGCCAACAGGGGCTACGAGCAGTACTTC
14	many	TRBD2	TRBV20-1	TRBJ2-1	CSAIAGGNYNEQFF	TGCAGTGCTATAGCGGGGGGCAACTACAATGAGCAGTTCTTC
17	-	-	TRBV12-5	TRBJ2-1	CASGLTRLVLLKDEQFF	TGTGCTAGTGGTTTGACTCGACTGGTACTGTTGAAGGATGAGCAGTTCTTC
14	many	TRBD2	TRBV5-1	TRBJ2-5	CASSSGGPKETQYF	TGCGCCAGCAGCAGCGGGGGGCCGAAAGAGACCCAGTACTTC
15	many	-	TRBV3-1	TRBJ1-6	CASSRRGEDYSPLHF	TGTGCCAGCAGCCGGAGGGGGGAAGATTATTCACCCCTCCACTTT
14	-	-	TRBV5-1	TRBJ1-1	CASSLIKGNTEAFF	TGCGCCAGCAGCTTAATAAAGGGGAACACTGAAGCTTTCTTT
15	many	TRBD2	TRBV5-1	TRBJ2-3	CASSSHSGTTDTQYF	TGCGCCAGCAGCTCCCATAGCGGGACCACAGATACGCAGTATTTT
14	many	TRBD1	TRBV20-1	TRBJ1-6	CSARDRGDNSPLHF	TGCAGTGCTAGGGACAGGGGGGATAATTCACCCCTCCACTTT
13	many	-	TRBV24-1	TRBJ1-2	CATSDIGRRGYTF	TGTGCCACCAGTGATATAGGAAGGAGAGGCTACACCTTC
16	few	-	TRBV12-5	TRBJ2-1	CASGLVRLGAPHEQFF	TGTGCTAGTGGTTTGGTACGATTGGGGGCCCCCCATGAGCAGTTCTTC
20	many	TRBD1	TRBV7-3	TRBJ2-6	CASSPRGQGAPSSGANVLTF	TGTGCCAGCAGCCCCCGGGGACAGGGGGCTCCAAGCTCTGGGGCCAACGTCCTGACTTTC
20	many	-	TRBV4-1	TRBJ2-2	CASSQILGHSLSLYTGELFF	TGCGCCAGCAGCCAAATCCTGGGGCACAGTTTGAGTTTGTACACCGGGGAGCTGTTTTTT
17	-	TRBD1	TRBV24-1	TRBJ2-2	CVTASGTGGFNTGELFF	TGTGTCACAGCCTCTGGCACAGGGGGCTTTAACACCGGGGAGCTGTTTTTT
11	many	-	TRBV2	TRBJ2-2	CASGLSRELFF	TGTGCCAGCGGCCTTTCCCGGGAGCTGTTTTTT
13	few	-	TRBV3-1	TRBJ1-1	CASSPVTQGEAFF	TGTGCCAGCAGCCCGGTAACCCAGGGTGAAGCTTTCTTT